This T cell receptor beta chain derives from a study of T cell changes during pregnancy in multiple sclerosis. Sequencing used immunoSEQ multiplex PCR; TCRdb keeps in-frame clones, though not all of them. The sample records over 50,000 clones, over 80% being singletons. The CDR3 loop spans 14 amino acids. The ends lost 6 bases at V and 11 bases at J; junction bases unmatched: 10. Germline V gene sequence: CDR1 SGHAT, CDR2 FQNNGV. The TCR comes from a female donor with multiple sclerosis, enrolled in a pregnancy study. The sequenced sample was peripheral blood, obtained in the first trimester of pregnancy. This rearrangement joins TRBV11-2 to TRBJ1-4, with TRBD1 matching over 9 bases. Here the CDR3 reads CASRTGTGLAKLFF. The CDR3 nucleotides read TGTGCCAGCAGAACCGGGACAGGGTTAGCCAAACTGTTTTTT.